This T cell receptor (beta chain) is from a study of metastatic and nonmetastatic thyroid tumors. Turning to the study itself: The authors compared repertoires across blood and tumor or nodule tissue from malignant and benign thyroid patients. Findings and limits, study-wide: For both blood and tumor, malignant thyroid tumors reportedly showed significantly higher TCR beta diversity than benign nodules did.

This clone was counted at least ten times. The antigen remains unidentified. The CDR3 sequence is 13 residues long. Trimming removed 0 bases at V and 3 bases at J, with 9 bases between. Germline CDR1 and CDR2: GTSNPN and SVGIG (reference sequence). Authors' processing steps: Between-group CDR3 differences, defined by clinicopathological status, yielded a distant-metastasis classifier for papillary thyroid cancer. TCRdb re-called clones from the PCR reads using MiXCR. These V and J calls originate from TCRdb's pipeline instead of the authors' own analysis. The profile shows 30,000 to 35,000 clones, 15% of them singletons. No treatment had been given to any patient before thyroid surgery.

The source of this sequence is a male donor with papillary thyroid cancer or a benign thyroid nodule (not recorded which). Some clones in this sample may be carry-over from other donors' samples. Sequencing input: blood. V and J are TRBV30 and TRBJ2-7, with D perhaps being TRBD1 or TRBD2 (6 bases each). CDR3 amino acids: CAWSVGGFYEQYF. In nucleotides, the CDR3 is TGTGCCTGGAGTGTAGGGGGGTTCTACGAGCAGTACTTC.